What follows is one T cell receptor beta chain and its context. The antigen it recognizes is unknown. No clone much larger than this one lies a single base away; base qualities are absent. The cohort comprised hundreds of healthy bone marrow donors. Cohort members were all nominally healthy when sampled, although unrecorded immune exposures were likely present. The donor tested CMV seronegative, placing the donor among the approximately 400 seronegative members of the cohort. A peripheral blood sample was collected from each donor, and TCR beta sequencing was performed on peripheral blood mononuclear cells. The Qiagen DNeasy Blood Extraction Kit was used to extract genomic DNA from the blood cell samples. The sample originates from a study of cytomegalovirus exposure and HLA in healthy donors (dated by TCRdb to about 2017). Regarding the complete study: An earlier analysis of some 600 of the donors reported about 260 Gb of sequence data and 117 million unique TCR beta sequences obtained from roughly 170 million T cells. The study aimed to test whether signatures of past pathogen exposure could be identified by cataloging public T cell receptors. The study used immunosequencing to profile the T cell repertoires of some 600 subjects and linked those repertoires to cytomegalovirus serostatus. An earlier analysis of approximately 500 of the donors applied high-throughput TCR beta sequencing to assess whether each TCR beta V gene segment acted as functional or pseudogenic. Donor age, sex, ethnicity and CMV serostatus were compiled together with the repertoire data. All discovery cohort repertoires had been generated on a single sequencing platform. Five DR-DQ haplotypes were treated as single units for association and clustering because of strong linkage in the cohort. Across around 400 genotyped donors of the cohort, an average of about 240,000 unique TCR beta nucleotide sequences per donor were sequenced, and roughly 18% of those sequences were non-productive. An early release covering more than 500 HLA-typed donors comprised roughly 300 gigabases of sequencing data and 85 million or so unique TCR sequences. In a later genetic analysis, genome-wide SNP genotypes for about three fifths of the 666 donors were used, and that subset was treated as a discovery cohort. Class I and class II HLA loci were covered by the typing at four-digit resolution. Besides the first cohort of 550 to 750 subjects, a separate validation cohort made up of 120 or so different subjects was used. The number of typed donors differed by locus: about 620-640 for A, B, C, DRB1 and DQB1; approximately 530 for DQA1; over 600 for DPA1; and about 450 for DPB1. The genetic ancestry cluster associated with self-reported Caucasian donors included 70% to 85% of the 398 genotyped donors. In a later analysis, previously published TCR beta repertoires from more than 500 donors were re-analyzed and high-resolution HLA genotyping was added so that TCR occurrence patterns could be studied. Rather than drawing on any new phenotypic data, the later analysis identified candidate immune exposures from TCR beta sequences and the way those sequences occurred across donors. To predict cytomegalovirus infection status, the study brought together high-throughput TCR immunosequencing, statistical association of individual TCRs with disease status, and machine learning. Here is what the overall study found, with its caveats: A further reported finding was that TCR beta sequences accurately predicted the HLA-A and HLA-B alleles for most subjects in the first cohort. Only TCR beta chains were sequenced in this cohort, and the absence of alpha or paired-chain data limited detectable features. According to a later analysis, TCR association rates differed among HLA loci, with DRB1 alleles showing the most associated TCRs and HLA-C alleles showing the fewest. According to a later analysis, most CMV-associated TCR beta chains appeared to be HLA-restricted, and the HLA associations seemed to be driven largely by CMV exposure. Sequencing depth was assumed to be roughly uniform across donors in the presence/absence analyses, though that assumption may not hold. A total of 150 to 200 TCR beta chains were listed by the study as associated with cytomegalovirus. In a later genetic analysis, fewer N-insertions in productive TCRs were reported among donors in an Asian-associated ancestry cluster than the roughly 700-donor mean. An association between a missense DCLRE1C variant and V-gene and J-gene trimming of TCR beta chains was found in a later genetic analysis and replicated in an independent cohort. A later analysis associated about 17,000 TCR beta sequences with specific HLA alleles at a false discovery rate of 0.05. The authors suggested that the approach could potentially be extended to other disease states and immunological phenotypes. In vitro tests confirmed that a few of the cytomegalovirus-associated TCR beta chains recognize cytomegalovirus antigens. Because some donors lacked HLA typing at each locus, the association tests relied only on the typed subset. A later analysis found that HLA-associated TCR beta chains were more clonally expanded and had lower generation probabilities than equally common non-associated chains. A cluster of highly shared sequence variants was judged likely to represent a technical artifact of the sequencing pipeline. Linkage disequilibrium might explain the correlated functional status among segregating V segments, but an unknown experimental factor could not be excluded. Some IMGT-functional V segments, including TRBV6-2 and TRBV6-3, could not be distinguished by the 87-base-pair reads and were therefore excluded. For the cohort, immune exposure information was limited to CMV serostatus. The earlier analysis of approximately 540 of the donors excluded some 16 rarely observed V segments, including chromosome 9 orphons, because counts were too low. In both the original and validation cohorts, the classifier was reported to diagnose cytomegalovirus status with high specificity and sensitivity. Strong co-occurrence of HLA alleles, especially DR and DQ, made assigning TCR associations to individual alleles difficult. Most TCR sequences were seen in very few donors, while some public TCRs were found in many individuals. Broadly in line with IMGT annotations, most TCR beta V segments showed up in productive rearrangements about 90% or about 30% of the time in an earlier analysis of under 700 of the donors. According to a later analysis, parvovirus B19, influenza, CMV and Epstein-Barr virus appeared linked to several top co-occurrence clusters.

The CDR3 sequence holds 13 residues, the cysteine and phenylalanine included. Only the CDR3 portion is preserved as DNA: 39 bases, with reading frame beginning at the first base. Trimming at the junction amounts to 4 bases on V and 6 bases on J, and the germline ends lie 9 bases apart. Taken from the germline V gene, the CDR1 and CDR2 loops are SNHLY and FYNNEI. Library preparation was by the immunoSEQ multiplex PCR assay. For the multiplex PCR, a mixture combining 60 forward primers for TCR Vbeta segments and 13 reverse primers for TCR Jbeta segments was used. The CDR3 region of rearranged TCR beta genes was amplified from genomic DNA by a multiplex PCR assay. On the Illumina HiSeq System, the amplified TCR beta libraries were sequenced as 87-base-pair reads. In the authors' own workflow: In a later analysis, approximately 74 million unique TCR beta chains were counted across the 500 to 850 repertoires, and roughly 9.9 million of these chains were shared by at least two donors. Raw reads were error-corrected and collapsed into unique sequences by a nearest-neighbor algorithm in which closely related sequences were merged to remove PCR and sequencing errors. CDR3 sequences were aligned to IMGT reference sequences to assign V, D and J gene segments. For a sequence to be retained, a match of at least six nucleotides was required to both a V gene segment and a J gene segment. Rearrangements were classified as productive when the CDR3 lacked stop codons and remained in frame with V and J, and all other rearrangements were classified as non-productive. CDR3 was defined by IMGT convention, running from the second conserved V-encoded cysteine to the conserved J-encoded phenylalanine. The earlier analysis of 550 to 650 of the donors excluded any sequence lacking an unambiguous match to a single V gene segment. An earlier analysis of about 590 of the donors classified V segments as functional when productive rearrangements were above 56.7% and as segregating when the standard deviation between donors was above 5%. A statistical classification framework was built for diagnosing cytomegalovirus status from the catalog of TCR beta chain sequences. A later analysis assigned V and J genes by comparing TCR nucleotide sequences with IMGT/GENE-DB human TR gene sequences. A later analysis assigned CDR3 sequences and most-parsimonious VDJ recombination scenarios with the TCRdist pipeline. In a later analysis, every TCR beta chain was defined by the combination of its CDR3 amino acid sequence and its V-gene family, and reads without a unique V-gene family were dropped. To address suspected cross-contamination and a sequencing artifact, a later analysis removed around 600 highly shared, low-generation-probability nucleotide sequences. A later analysis calculated a clonal expansion index for each public chain from normalized within-repertoire ranks of inferred template counts. In a later analysis, generation probabilities were computed with a VDJ recombination model fitted to out-of-frame rearrangements, and the resulting probabilities were checked against IGoR. In a later analysis, hypergeometric tests were used to score TCR-TCR, TCR-HLA and TCR-CMV co-occurrence, with a repertoire-size bias correction applied to TCR pairs. In a later analysis, false discovery rates were estimated by permuting HLA or CMV assignments 20 times. In a later analysis, co-occurring TCRs were grouped using DBSCAN, and TCRdist sequence similarity was added for clustering within HLA-allele-positive subsets. Co-occurrence clustering excluded repertoires with fewer than 30,000 or more than 120,000 public chains, plus five with anomalous nucleotide sharing. TCRdb stores this immuneACCESS table with in-frame sequences only. Part of the clones is absent; in the studies checked, under half of the shortfall reflects unresolved V genes, and no reason is known for the rest. V and J calls and clone size follow that table, whereas D and trimming were derived from the DNA. This sample holds fewer than 250,000 clones; roughly 80% were observed only once. About 1.6% of the sample is held by the ten biggest clonotypes.

Material for sequencing was PBMCs. The sequence was obtained from a woman aged 18-35 years in good health and CMV-seronegative. In this chain, TRBV2 is recombined with TRBJ2-2; no D gene is confidently identified. At the DNA level, the sequence is TGTGCCAGCAGTGTCCTAGAATCCGGGGAGCTGTTTTTT. Protein translation: CASSVLESGELFF.